The 7 T cell receptor beta chains in this list originate from one sample, sequenced in a study of blood T cell repertoires in COVID-19. The method was immunoSEQ multiplex PCR; TCRdb's version includes in-frame clones alone and lacks a portion of them. This sample carries 110,000 to 150,000 clones, over 60% of them seen once, and the ten largest clones take about an eighth. Specimen: peripheral blood. The receptors stem from a man older than 75 with acute or convalescent COVID-19.

The V gene is TRBV7-3, the J gene TRBJ2-6; a possible D gene is TRBD1 (6 bases). Deletions cut 5 bases from V and 2 bases from J, with 10 bases between. CDR1 SGHTA and CDR2 FQGTGA come from the germline V gene. The CDR3 covers 15 residues. The CDR3 DNA sequence: TGTGCCAGCAGCCAGACAGGCGCTGGGGCCAACGTCCTGACTTTC. This sequence encodes CASSQTGAGANVLTF. Full variable domain (missing parts from reference TRBV7-3 and TRBJ2-6): GAGVSQTPSNKVTEKGKYVELRCDPISGHTALYWYRQSLGQGPEFLIYFQGTGAADDSGLPNDRFFAVRPEGSVSTLKIQRTERGDSAVYLCASSQTGAGANVLTFGAGSRLTVL.

The DNA of the CDR3 is TGTGCCAGCAGTGAGGTGACAGGTCCCACCGGGGAGCTGTTTTTT. Its protein product is CASSEVTGPTGELFF. This chain joins TRBV2 and TRBJ2-2, with D possibly being TRBD1 (6 bases). Germline V gene sequence: CDR1 SNHLY, CDR2 FYNNEI. This CDR3 is 15 amino acids long. V was trimmed by 3 bases and J by 4 bases, leaving 12 bases between them. Full variable domain (rest looked up from reference TRBV2 and TRBJ2-2): EPEVTQTPSHQVTQMGQEVILRCVPISNHLYFYWYRQILGQKVEFLVSFYNNEISEKSEIFDDQFSVERPDGSNFTLKIRSTKLEDSAMYFCASSEVTGPTGELFFGEGSRLTVL.

This chain joins TRBV6-5 and TRBJ2-6; no reliable D call. CDR3 size: 14 residues. V was clipped by 6 bases and J by 0 bases, with 6 bases between them. Germline lookup yields CDR1 MNHEY and CDR2 SVGAGI. The CDR3 sequence: CASSLNSGANVLTF. CDR3 DNA sequence: TGTGCCAGCAGCCTTAACTCTGGGGCCAACGTCCTGACTTTC.

This rearrangement joins TRBV10-3 to TRBJ1-4; 9 nucleotides agree with TRBD1. V was clipped by 6 bases and J by 0 bases; unmatched bases: 2. The CDR3 has 15 residues. Germline values: CDR1 ENHRY, CDR2 SYGVKD. CDR3 DNA: TGTGCCATCAGCGACAGGGGGGCAACTAATGAAAAACTGTTTTTT. Translation: CAISDRGATNEKLFF.

V gene TRBV3-1 (or the pseudogene TRBV3-2) combines with J gene TRBJ2-1; 7 bases map to TRBD1. Trimming cost V 1 base and J 6 bases; bases outside gene matches: 6. The length of the CDR3 is 15 residues. Per the germline V gene, CDR1 is LGHDT and CDR2 is YNNKEL (reference sequence). The CDR3 DNA reads as TGTGCCAGCAGCCAAGGGGGGCCAGGGGGCAATGAGCAGTTCTTC. It codes for CASSQGGPGGNEQFF.

The sample holds a few counts of this clone. This rearrangement joins TRBV15 to TRBJ2-1; D perhaps matches TRBD1 (6 bases). Trimming took off 1 base at V and 3 bases at J, with 10 bases between the two ends. The germline V gene encodes CDR1 LNHNV and CDR2 YYDKDF (reference sequence). This CDR3 contains 15 residues. CDR3 coding DNA: TGTGCCACCAGCAGAGGACAGGCGAACTACAATGAGCAGTTCTTC. Translation gives CATSRGQANYNEQFF.

This chain joins TRBV3-1 (or the pseudogene TRBV3-2) and TRBJ2-2; D gene uncertain. Deletions cut 4 bases from V and 8 bases from J, with 11 bases between. The CDR3 runs 13 residues. Germline CDR1 and CDR2: LGHDT and YNNKEL (reference sequence). CDR3 coding DNA: TGTGCCAGCAGCCTAACCTTAACTGGGGAGCTGTTTTTT. Its translation is CASSLTLTGELFF.